The rows below give T cell receptor beta chains drawn from one sample of a study of shared clonotypes between healthy human individuals. Using immunoSEQ multiplex PCR, the repertoire was profiled, and TCRdb retains in-frame clones only, with some absent. The repertoire has about 2.3 million clones, about 90% of them found once; the top ten carry 0.3% to 0.45%. Material: naive CD4+ T cells from PBMCs. These TCRs come from a man aged 18 to 35 in good health. Some clones in this sample may be carry-over from other donors' samples. Both conserved end residues are part of each CDR3. D genes are given only for firm matches.

TRBV6-5 TRBD1 CASSSRQGAREKLFF
TRBV6-1 NA CASSGRLAGAYQETQYF
TRBV4-1 TRBD1 CASSHRDSRPSEAFF
TRBV7-2 NA CASSLARGKDTQYF
TRBV2 NA CASSEEGRGWSGYTF
TRBV5-1 NA CASSNDVRSGNTIYF
TRBV6-1 TRBD2 CASSRLAGQNEQFF
TRBV6-5 TRBD1 CASRDISGQGGGYTF
TRBV29-1 TRBD1 CSVRTGLTEAFF
TRBV2 NA CASSEFNTEAFF
TRBV28 TRBD1 CASTQGTGDQPQHF
TRBV27 NA CASSLSSGVYNEQFF
TRBV5-1 NA CASSPGPSTGELFF
TRBV28 NA CASSPDFRETQYF
TRBV30 NA CACQLGTEAFF
TRBV2 TRBD2 CASSEGGGTDTQYF
TRBV5-6 NA CASSPGGSPLHF
TRBV2 NA CASSEVGGDQPQHF
TRBV4-2 NA CASSQDTDTHNQPQHF
TRBV10-3 NA CAITEGWRGTLHF
TRBV4-1 NA CASSRFRDGNEKLFF
TRBV6-4 TRBD2 CASSPDRTSAEQFF
TRBV28 NA CASSLGSSTGYGYTF
TRBV7-2 TRBD1 CASSLLGTGDYGYTF
TRBV6-1 TRBD1 CASSRDRGDEQYF
TRBV6-5 NA CASSYQATMNTEAFF
TRBV19 NA CASSNQPPGAFNEKLFF
TRBV7-9 NA CASSLVGSGGYGYTF
TRBV2 TRBD1 CASTRGQGDGYTF
TRBV4-3 TRBD2 CASSQGPWAGRVAGGSYEQYF
TRBV10-3 TRBD1 CAISDHRDSPNTGELFF
TRBV15 NA CATSRAPGRGGNTEAFF
TRBV21-1 NA CASSKNAGTGDQPQHF
TRBV4-1 TRBD1 CASRPQTGDYNEQFF
TRBV6-6 NA CASSYVARAPSYEQYF
TRBV27 NA CASSPYYGGSDTEAFF
TRBV28 NA CASRLSGSFDEQYF
TRBV9 TRBD2 CASSPRGLAGMETQYF
TRBV6-6 NA CASSYSAGNTEAFF
TRBV9 NA CASSVDPVDRRMNTEAFF
TRBV7-2 TRBD1 CASSGRDRASEAFF
TRBV27 TRBD2 CASSSPLGGGTGELFF
TRBV29-1 NA CSVGRGLTYEQYF
TRBV6-5 NA CASRTEPAYGYTF
TRBV6-5 NA CASSYWGKSFF
TRBV4-3 TRBD1 CASSQGGTDQETQYF
TRBV4-1 NA CASSQDGARITEAFF
TRBV5-1 TRBD2 CASSLASAGGPADTQYF
TRBV27 NA CASRPYLERGTQYF
TRBV2 TRBD1 CASSVRQGATANYGYTF